This entry concerns a single T cell receptor (beta chain). Since a much larger clone is just one base distant, this may be a read error. The data were obtained in a study of T cells in Graves' hyperthyroidism and ophthalmopathy. RNA transcripts served as the template for amplifying TCR beta CDR3 regions. Primed by the HTBI set, a first-round RT-PCR was run on the TCR CDR3. TCRdb called the multiplex PCR reads again in MiXCR, with one record for every CDR3 protein. This sample has about 610,000 distinct CDR3 sequences, with roughly 16% found just once. The study included ophthalmopathy patients with Clinical Activity Score at least 3, NOSPECS grade at least 4 and duration under 3 months. Germline CDR1 and CDR2: SGHAT and FQNNGV. Deletions cut 2 bases from V and 1 base from J, with 5 bases between. The CDR3 runs to 13 residues.

V gene TRBV11-2 combines with J gene TRBJ1-1; D uncertain. The sequence derives from a woman aged 35 to 49 with Graves' ophthalmopathy. Sequenced: blood. Written as DNA, the CDR3 is TGTGCCAGCAGCTTAAAGCCGAACACTGAAGCTTTCTTT. Its translation: CASSLKPNTEAFF. Complete variable domain (other parts from reference TRBV11-2 and TRBJ1-1): EAGVAQSPRYKIIEKRQSVAFWCNPISGHATLYWYQQILGQGPKLLIQFQNNGVVDDSQLPKDRFSAERLKGVDSTLKIQPAKLEDSAVYLCASSLKPNTEAFFGQGTRLTVV.